Below, 9 T cell receptor beta chains from the same sample are listed, as sequenced in a study of CD8+ T cells in alopecia areata. Indicated treatment: oral pan-JAK inhibitor, 5-10 mg twice daily. Extracted RNA was reverse transcribed, and the resulting cDNA served as sequencing template. Method: immunoSEQ multiplex PCR; TCRdb's copy keeps in-frame clones and lacks some. The table records approximately 220,000 clones, around two fifths of them present only once. The material was CD4+ T cells sorted from blood, obtained between weeks 30 and 35, from a patient treated with tofacitinib. The receptors derive from a human donor with alopecia areata.

This clone was seen a few times. The J gene is TRBJ1-2, the V gene TRBV30; possible D gene TRBD1, 5 bases. Germline-derived CDR1 and CDR2 are GTSNPN and SVGIG (reference sequence). The CDR3 sequence is 14 residues long. Trimming took 2 bases from V and 6 from J, leaving 16 bases between them. For the CDR3, the DNA is TGTGCCTGGAGTCTGAACGCAGGGATAAATGGCTACACCTTC. As protein: CAWSLNAGINGYTF.

This clone was seen only a few times. The chain combines TRBV10-3 with TRBJ2-1; 10 bases agree with TRBD2. Trimming cost V 6 bases and J 3 bases; bases outside gene matches: 5. CDR3 size: 15 residues. The germline gives CDR1 ENHRY, CDR2 SYGVKD. The CDR3: CAISLGTSVYNEQFF. In DNA, the CDR3 is TGTGCCATCAGCCTAGGGACTAGCGTCTACAATGAGCAGTTCTTC.

In this sample, this clone turned up a few times. In nucleotides, the CDR3 is TGTGCCAGCAGCTCAGAAGGGACCGTAGCCTCCTACGAGCAGTACTTC. Translated, it gives CASSSEGTVASYEQYF. The chain uses TRBV11-2 and TRBJ2-7; either TRBD1 or TRBD2 may fit D (5 bases each). This CDR3 spans 16 amino acids. Per germline, CDR1 SGHAT and CDR2 FQNNGV. Trimming took off 4 bases at V and 0 bases at J, with 16 bases between the two ends.

V usage is TRBV4-1 and J usage is TRBJ2-6, with D perhaps matching TRBD2 (6 bases). Germline-derived CDR1 and CDR2 are MGHRA and YSYEKL. Trimming removed 1 base at V and 2 bases at J, with 15 bases between. This CDR3 comprises 18 residues. The CDR3 here is CASSQGRGGNTGANVLTF. CDR3 in DNA: TGCGCCAGCAGCCAAGGTCGGGGCGGGAACACTGGGGCCAACGTCCTGACTTTC.

The rearrangement links TRBV30 to TRBJ2-3; 9 nucleotides match TRBD2. CDR1 GTSNPN and CDR2 SVGIG come from the germline V gene (reference sequence). Trimming removed 1 base from V and 2 bases from J; junction bases left unmatched: 4. The CDR3 totals 15 residues. CDR3 bases: TGTGCCTGGAGTGGCCTAGCGGGATACACAGATACGCAGTATTTT. Amino acids: CAWSGLAGYTDTQYF.

The rearrangement joins TRBV19 to TRBJ1-5; D remains ambiguous. Germline CDR1 and CDR2: LNHDA and SQIVND (reference sequence). V lost 0 bases, J lost 3 bases, and 12 bases lay in between. This CDR3 has 16 residues. CDR3 region: CASSIDALVSNQPQHF. CDR3 DNA: TGTGCCAGTAGTATAGATGCGCTCGTATCCAATCAGCCCCAGCATTTT.

V usage is TRBV6-5 and J usage is TRBJ1-2; D unclear. V was cut by 0 bases and J by 7 bases, with 6 bases left in between. The CDR3 is made up of 12 amino acids. Germline V gene sequence: CDR1 MNHEY, CDR2 SVGAGI. The CDR3, as DNA: TGTGCCAGCAGTTACTCGGTGGGTGGCTACACCTTC. Translated, it gives CASSYSVGGYTF.

This clone was detected only a few times. This chain uses TRBV7-2 with TRBJ2-5; D remains ambiguous. From germline, CDR1 is SGHTA and CDR2 FQGNSA. The CDR3 contains 11 residues. Trimming shortened V by 3 bases and J by 7 bases, and 6 bases separated the two germline ends. The CDR3 is CASSFWGTQYF. In DNA form, the CDR3 reads TGTGCCAGCAGCTTTTGGGGGACCCAGTACTTC.

The chain has TRBV29-1 and TRBJ2-7; 7 bases line up with TRBD1. CDR3 size: 13 residues. Germline values: CDR1 SQVTM, CDR2 ANQGSEA. V trimming: 7 bases; J trimming: 2 bases; junction bases outside the gene matches: 8. The CDR3 DNA reads TGCAGCGCCTCGACAGGGTTCGCCTACGAGCAGTACTTC. This translates into CSASTGFAYEQYF.